This T cell receptor beta chain originates from a study of shared clonotypes between healthy human individuals (TCRdb year 2020). Turning to the overall study: A couple of women and three men aged 18 to 49 years were included in the cohort. To estimate repertoire size and how much clonotypes are shared between individuals, the study performed deep sequencing of blood TCR repertoires from 4 to 6 healthy adults. Between about 0.85 and 10 billion PBMCs per donor were obtained by leukapheresis. For each donor, CD4 naive and CD4 memory were each given three plates, CD8 naive was given two plates, and CD8 memory was given one plate. To increase sequencing depth and limit assay-specific biases, TCR repertoire library preparation and sequencing were carried out by different laboratories using diverse techniques. What the authors observed across the whole study: Because the study included only a small number of donors, the genetic and exposure-history diversity represented was limited. Based on pairwise subsampling, the degree of clonotype sharing among donors was expected to be affected by sequencing depth. Naive subsets generally had larger estimated clonotype richness than memory subsets. Clonotypes shared by all four sorted-subset donors showed higher generation probabilities than non-shared clonotypes. Sharing across a few donors was observed for about 4.8% of naive CD4, 3.5% of naive CD8, around 2.5% of memory CD4, and over 0.3% of memory CD8 clonotypes. Even with the large sequencing depth, rarefaction of the sorted-subset datasets indicated that sequencing was incomplete. Sampling was restricted to blood, and TCR repertoires in tissue are likely to differ from TCR repertoires in blood.

Using the deep immunoSEQ assay, TCR CDR3 regions were amplified from genomic DNA by multiplex PCR. Extracted genomic DNA from each cell subset was distributed evenly across all wells of several immunoSEQ 96-well plates, and each plate was treated as a replicate. For sorted subsets, 150 to 200 ng genomic DNA, equal to 30,000 or so T cell genomes, was loaded into each replicate PCR. Purified libraries were measured with a Qubit 3.0 fluorometer, size-checked on a Bioanalyzer 2100, and measured again with the KAPA Library Quantification kit. Every immunoSEQ 96-well plate was sequenced on a dedicated single-read 150-cycle Illumina NextSeq 550 flow cell. The published analysis was carried out like this. Because the immunoSEQ output held only junctional sequences and lacked quality scores, the filtering could not match the filtering applied to full-length reads. Sequences were annotated with PyIR, a Python wrapper for IgBLAST v1.9, and V/J genes and CDR3 were assigned using IMGT germline references. Reads were filtered out if the reads had weak V/J assignments (E-value above 1e-6), no CDR3, stop codons, out-of-frame junctions, or ambiguous translated residues. V3J clonotypes were defined by identical inferred V gene, J gene, and CDR3 amino acid sequence. Percentage overlap between repertoires was calculated by dividing the number of shared unique clonotypes by the size of the smaller repertoire. Richness of each repertoire was evaluated using RTK rarefaction, the Chao1 estimator, and Recon v2.1 estimates of unobserved clonotypes. Generation probabilities for all TCRbeta clonotypes obtained by the gDNA method from a few donors were computed using OLGA. Not all clones reach the TCRdb copy of this immuneACCESS table, which keeps in-frame sequences only. Checked studies attribute under half of the gap to unresolved V genes and leave the rest unexplained. V and J calls and clone size are as listed in that table; D and trimming were resolved from the DNA. Here the sample has hundreds of thousands of clones; 74% occur a single time. The ten largest clones add up to more than 1.5% of the sample.

Healthy HIV-negative adults with no recently reported acute infections or vaccinations were included as donors. All donors were Caucasian adults living in Nashville, Tennessee, USA. CD4+ T cells were enriched through magnetic negative selection, after which naive cells were positively selected on CD45RA and the remaining negative fraction served as the memory subset. Blood was obtained by leukapheresis, after which PBMCs were separated by Ficoll-Histopaque density gradient centrifugation and cryopreserved in liquid nitrogen vapor phase. Analytical flow cytometry was used to check the purity and quantity of each magnetically sorted T cell population. Each sorted fraction had its genomic DNA isolated and then quantified by UV absorbance on a Nanodrop 2000c. Remarks on this clone: No cognate antigen has been identified for it. There are no base qualities to consult, and no much larger clone falls within one base.

Sequenced material: memory CD4+ T cells sorted from blood. What this sample's cell subset or site label stands for: CD45RA-negative fraction. The receptor's source is a woman aged 25-40 years in good health.

The CDR3 protein is CASSLRGSTDTQYF. The DNA sequence follows: TGTGCCAGCAGCCTCAGGGGGTCTACAGATACGCAGTATTTT. The rearrangement joined TRBV14 to TRBJ2-3, and TRBD1 aligns with 7 junction nucleotides. Germline trimming amounts to 4 bases on V and 3 bases on J, with 4 as the count of junction bases outside the gene matches. Looking up the germline V gene yields CDR1 SGHDN and CDR2 FVKESK. The CDR3 runs 14 amino acids, cysteine and phenylalanine included. Only the CDR3 DNA is retained, 42 bases long and in frame from the first base.